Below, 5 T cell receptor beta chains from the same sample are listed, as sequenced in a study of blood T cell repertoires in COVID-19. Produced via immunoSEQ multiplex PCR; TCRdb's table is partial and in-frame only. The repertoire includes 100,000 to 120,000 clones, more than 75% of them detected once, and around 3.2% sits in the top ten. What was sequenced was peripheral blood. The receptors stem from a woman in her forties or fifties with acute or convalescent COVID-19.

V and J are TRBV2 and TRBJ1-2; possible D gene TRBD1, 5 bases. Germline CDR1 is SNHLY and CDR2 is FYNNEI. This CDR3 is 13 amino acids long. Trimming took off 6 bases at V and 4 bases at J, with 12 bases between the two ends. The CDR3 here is CASRGDSPYGYTF. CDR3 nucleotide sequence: TGTGCCAGCAGAGGCGACAGCCCCTATGGCTACACCTTC.

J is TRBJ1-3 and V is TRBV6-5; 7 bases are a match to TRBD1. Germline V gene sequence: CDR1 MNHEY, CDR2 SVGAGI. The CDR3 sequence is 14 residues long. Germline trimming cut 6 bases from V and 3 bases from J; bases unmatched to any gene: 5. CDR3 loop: CASRPRQGGNTIYF. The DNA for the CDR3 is TGTGCCAGCAGACCCCGACAGGGTGGAAACACCATATATTTT.

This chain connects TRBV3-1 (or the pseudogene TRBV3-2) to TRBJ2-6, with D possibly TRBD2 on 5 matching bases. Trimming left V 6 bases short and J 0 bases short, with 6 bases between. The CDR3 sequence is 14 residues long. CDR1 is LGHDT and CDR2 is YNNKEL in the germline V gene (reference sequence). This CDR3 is CASRRASGANVLTF. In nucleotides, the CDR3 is TGTGCCAGCAGGCGGGCCTCTGGGGCCAACGTCCTGACTTTC.

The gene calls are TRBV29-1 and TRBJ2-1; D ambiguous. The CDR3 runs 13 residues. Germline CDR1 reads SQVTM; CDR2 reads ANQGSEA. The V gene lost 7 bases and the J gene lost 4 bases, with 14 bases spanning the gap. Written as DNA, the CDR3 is TGCAGCGGAGAGGCAGACTGGTACAATGAGCAGTTCTTC. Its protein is CSGEADWYNEQFF.

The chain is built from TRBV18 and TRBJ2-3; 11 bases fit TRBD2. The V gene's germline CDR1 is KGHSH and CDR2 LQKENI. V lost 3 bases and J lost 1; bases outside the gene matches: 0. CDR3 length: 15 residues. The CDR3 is CASSPGLAGTDTQYF. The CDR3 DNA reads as TGTGCCAGCTCACCGGGACTAGCGGGCACAGATACGCAGTATTTT.